This T cell receptor beta chain came from a study of T cell repertoires in aging, cancer and after chemotherapy. Study-wide context: Six age groups, ranging from 30 or younger to 70 or older, included the donors.

Peripheral blood genomic DNA, not sorted cells or RNA, was the template. Multiplex touch-down PCR with TRB-A/B primers amplified rearranged V-D-J TRB sequences. TCRdb re-derived calls from the multiplex PCR reads in MiXCR, one entry per CDR3 protein. The data show around 12,000 distinct CDR3 sequences, with about 27% seen just once and almost 9.5% held by the top ten. Germline V gives CDR1 MNHEY, CDR2 SMNVEV (reference sequence). V shed 3 bases, J shed 6 bases, and the junction held 5 bases outside the gene matches. The CDR3 sequence is 15 residues long. Remarks on this clonotype: What it binds is not known.

Study-level points and caveats: Immunological memory after chemotherapy cannot be judged from the repertoire data. Median generation probability rose over the chemotherapy interval in each cancer cohort, suggesting rebound thymic output. Age-matched healthy donors had significantly more diverse, less clonal blood TCR repertoires than untreated cancer patients.

The gene calls are TRBV27 and TRBJ2-1, with 10 bases identical to TRBD2. The sequencing input was blood. The receptor's source is a human donor with a blood cancer. CDR3 nucleotide sequence: TGTGCCAGCAGTTTGGGAGCGGGGGGGTTCAATGAGCAGTTCTTC. Protein product: CASSLGAGGFNEQFF.